The sequence of this TCR beta chain was determined in a study of shared clonotypes between healthy human individuals. This clone was found a few times. What it binds is not known. Study outcomes and limitations: Blood was the sole source, and tissue repertoires probably differ. A handful of donors held approximately 4.5% of naive CD4 clonotypes in common. Clonotype sharing among donors was thought likely to change with sequencing depth.

Once extracted for a subset, genomic DNA was divided evenly among several immunoSEQ plates. The table came from immunoSEQ multiplex PCR; TCRdb's copy has only in-frame clones and leaves some out. The data hold about 980,000 clones, with approximately 80% observed a single time. CDR3 size: 14 residues. Deletions cut 3 bases from V and 1 base from J, with 8 bases between. Per germline, CDR1 SGHTS and CDR2 YDEGEE. This TCR was sampled from a man aged 18 to 30 in good health. The chain links TRBV5-8 to TRBJ1-3; the D is unclear. The sample was memory CD4+ T cells sorted from blood. Subset reported: CD45RA-negative fraction. CDR3 coding DNA: TGTGCCAGCAGCTACCGGGAGTCTGGAAACACCATATATTTT. It codes for CASSYRESGNTIYF.